This T cell receptor beta chain was found in a study of cytomegalovirus exposure and HLA in healthy donors. This clone turned up a few times. The V gene's germline CDR1 is LGHNA and CDR2 YNFKEQ. The CDR3 totals 17 residues. Trimming pared 1 base from V and 6 bases from J, leaving 21 bases between. PCR involved 60 Vbeta and 13 Jbeta primers. Some clones are missing from TCRdb's copy, which holds only in-frame ones; the method was immunoSEQ multiplex PCR. The sample lists about 130,000 clones, about two thirds seen once, with approximately 3.5% in the top ten. This sequence joins TRBV4-2 and TRBJ1-2; D possibly corresponds to TRBD1 (5 bases). This receptor was obtained from a man in his thirties or forties in good health and CMV-seronegative. The sequenced sample was PBMCs. The CDR3 loop is CASSQASVSGVVDGYTF. CDR3 in DNA: TGTGCCAGCAGCCAAGCCTCTGTTTCGGGGGTTGTGGATGGCTACACCTTC.